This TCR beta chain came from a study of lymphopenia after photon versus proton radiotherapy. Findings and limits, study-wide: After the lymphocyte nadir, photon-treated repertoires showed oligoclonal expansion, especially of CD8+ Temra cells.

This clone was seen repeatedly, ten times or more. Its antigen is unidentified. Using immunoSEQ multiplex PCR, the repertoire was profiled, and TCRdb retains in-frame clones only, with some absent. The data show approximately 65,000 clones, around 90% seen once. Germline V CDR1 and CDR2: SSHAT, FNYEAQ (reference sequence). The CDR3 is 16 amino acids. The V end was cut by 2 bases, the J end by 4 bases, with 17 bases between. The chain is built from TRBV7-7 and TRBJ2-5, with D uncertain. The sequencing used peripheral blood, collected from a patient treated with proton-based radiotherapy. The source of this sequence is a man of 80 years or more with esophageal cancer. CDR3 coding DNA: TGTGCCAGCAGCTTAAACTACCCTAGGGTCGGAGAGACCCAGTACTTC. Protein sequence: CASSLNYPRVGETQYF.